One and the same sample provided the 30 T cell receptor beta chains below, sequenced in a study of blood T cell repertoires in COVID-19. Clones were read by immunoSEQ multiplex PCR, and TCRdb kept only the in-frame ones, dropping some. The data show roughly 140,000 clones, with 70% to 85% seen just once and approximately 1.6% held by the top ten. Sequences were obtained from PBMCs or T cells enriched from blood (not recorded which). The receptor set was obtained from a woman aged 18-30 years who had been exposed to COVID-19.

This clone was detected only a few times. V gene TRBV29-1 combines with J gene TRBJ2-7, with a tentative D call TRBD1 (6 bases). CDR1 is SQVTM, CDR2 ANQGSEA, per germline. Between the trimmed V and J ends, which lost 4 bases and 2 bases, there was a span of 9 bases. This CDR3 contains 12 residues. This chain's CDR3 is CSVVQGTYEQYF. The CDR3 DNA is TGCAGCGTTGTACAGGGTACCTACGAGCAGTACTTC.

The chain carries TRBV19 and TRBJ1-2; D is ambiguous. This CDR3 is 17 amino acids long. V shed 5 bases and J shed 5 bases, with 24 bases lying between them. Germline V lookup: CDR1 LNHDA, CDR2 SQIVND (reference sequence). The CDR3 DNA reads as TGTGCCAGTAGTGGGGTCTTGGACTCCTTTATACGGTATGGCTACACCTTC. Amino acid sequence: CASSGVLDSFIRYGYTF.

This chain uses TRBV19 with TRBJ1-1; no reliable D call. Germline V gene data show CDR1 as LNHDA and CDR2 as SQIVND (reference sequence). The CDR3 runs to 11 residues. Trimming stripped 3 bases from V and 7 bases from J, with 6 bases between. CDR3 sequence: CASSMGYEAFF. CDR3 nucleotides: TGTGCCAGTAGTATGGGCTATGAAGCTTTCTTT.

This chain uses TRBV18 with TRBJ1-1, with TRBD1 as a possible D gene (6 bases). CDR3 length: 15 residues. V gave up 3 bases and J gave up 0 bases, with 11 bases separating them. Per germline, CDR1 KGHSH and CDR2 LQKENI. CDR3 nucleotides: TGTGCCAGCTCACCCATGGACAGCGTGAACACTGAAGCTTTCTTT. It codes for CASSPMDSVNTEAFF.

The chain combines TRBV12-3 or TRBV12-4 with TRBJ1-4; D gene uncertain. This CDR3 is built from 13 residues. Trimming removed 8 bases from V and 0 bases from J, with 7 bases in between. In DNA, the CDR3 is TGTGCCAGCGGGCTTTCAACTAATGAAAAACTGTTTTTT. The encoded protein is CASGLSTNEKLFF.

DNA for the CDR3: TGTGCCAGCAGCCTCCAATCCGGGACTAAAGCCGGGGAGCTGTTTTTT. Its protein is CASSLQSGTKAGELFF. This chain connects TRBV7-6 to TRBJ2-2, with 7 bases matching TRBD2. This CDR3 has 16 residues. The germline CDR1 and CDR2 sequences are SGHVS and FNYEAQ. The trim removed 5 bases at V and 6 bases at J, leaving 12 bases unmatched. The full variable domain, completed using reference TRBV7-6 and TRBJ2-2, is GAGVSQSPRYKVTKRGQDVALRCDPISGHVSLYWYRQALGQGPEFLTYFNYEAQQDKSGLPNDRFSAERPEGSISTLTIQRTEQRDSAMYRCASSLQSGTKAGELFFGEGSRLTVL.

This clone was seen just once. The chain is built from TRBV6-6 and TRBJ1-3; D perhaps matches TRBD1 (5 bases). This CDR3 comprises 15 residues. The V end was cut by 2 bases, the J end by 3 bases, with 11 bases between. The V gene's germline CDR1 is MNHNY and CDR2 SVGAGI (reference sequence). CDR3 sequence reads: CASSYRPGLGNTIYF. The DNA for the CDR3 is TGTGCCAGCAGTTACCGTCCAGGGCTTGGAAACACCATATATTTT.

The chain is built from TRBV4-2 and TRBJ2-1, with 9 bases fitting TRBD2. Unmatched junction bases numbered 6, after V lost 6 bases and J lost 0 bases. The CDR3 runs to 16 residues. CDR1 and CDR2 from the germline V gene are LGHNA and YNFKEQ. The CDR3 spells CASRTSGRSSYNEQFF. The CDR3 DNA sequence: TGTGCCAGCAGGACGAGCGGGAGGAGCTCCTACAATGAGCAGTTCTTC.

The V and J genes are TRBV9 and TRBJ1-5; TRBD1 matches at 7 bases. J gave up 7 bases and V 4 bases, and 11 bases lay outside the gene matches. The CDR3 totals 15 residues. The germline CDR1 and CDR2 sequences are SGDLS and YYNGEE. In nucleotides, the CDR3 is TGTGCCAGCAGCCCCGGGACAGCCTCCTGGCAGCCCCAGCATTTT. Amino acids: CASSPGTASWQPQHF.

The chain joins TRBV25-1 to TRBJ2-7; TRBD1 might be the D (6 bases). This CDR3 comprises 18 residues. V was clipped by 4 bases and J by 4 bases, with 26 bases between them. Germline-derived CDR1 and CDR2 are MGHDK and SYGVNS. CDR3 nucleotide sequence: TGTGCCAGCAGTGGCCCGCTCACCTACAGGGAGAACCTTTACGAGCAGTACTTC. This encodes CASSGPLTYRENLYEQYF.

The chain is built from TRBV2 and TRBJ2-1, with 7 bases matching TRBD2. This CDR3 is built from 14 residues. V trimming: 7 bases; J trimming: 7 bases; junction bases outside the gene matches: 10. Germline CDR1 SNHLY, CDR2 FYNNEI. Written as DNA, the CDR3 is TGTGCCAGCACCAGCGGGATGGGGTTGAATGAGCAGTTCTTC. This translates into CASTSGMGLNEQFF.

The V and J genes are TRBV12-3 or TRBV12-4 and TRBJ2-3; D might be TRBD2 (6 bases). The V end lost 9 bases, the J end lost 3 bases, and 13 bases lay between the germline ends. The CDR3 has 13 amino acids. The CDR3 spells CASRRAGTDTQYF. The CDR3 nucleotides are TGTGCCAGTCGGAGGGCCGGAACAGATACGCAGTATTTT.

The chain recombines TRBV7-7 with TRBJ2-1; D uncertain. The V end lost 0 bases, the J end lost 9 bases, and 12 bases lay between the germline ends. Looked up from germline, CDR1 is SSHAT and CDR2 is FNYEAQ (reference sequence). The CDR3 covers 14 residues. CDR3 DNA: TGTGCCAGCAGCTTAGCCCCCCTTAGTACTGAGCAGTTCTTC. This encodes CASSLAPLSTEQFF. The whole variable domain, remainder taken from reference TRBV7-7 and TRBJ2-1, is GAGVSQSPRYKVTKRGQDVTLRCDPISSHATLYWYQQALGQGPEFLTYFNYEAQPDKSGLPSDRFSAERPEGSISTLTIQRTEQRDSAMYRCASSLAPLSTEQFFGPGTRLTVL.

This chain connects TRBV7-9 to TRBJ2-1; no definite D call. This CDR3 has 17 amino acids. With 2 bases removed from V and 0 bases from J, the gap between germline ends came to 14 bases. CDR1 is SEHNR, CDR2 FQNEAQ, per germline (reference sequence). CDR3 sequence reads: CASSLSLVRSSYNEQFF. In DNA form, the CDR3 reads TGTGCCAGCAGCTTATCCTTGGTGCGGAGCTCCTACAATGAGCAGTTCTTC.

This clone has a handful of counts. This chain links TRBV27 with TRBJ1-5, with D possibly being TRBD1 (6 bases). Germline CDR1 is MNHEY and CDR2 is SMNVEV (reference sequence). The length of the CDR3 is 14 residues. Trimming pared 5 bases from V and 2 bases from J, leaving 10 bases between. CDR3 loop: CASSGSGGNQPQHF. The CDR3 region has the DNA TGTGCCAGCAGTGGGTCAGGGGGCAATCAGCCCCAGCATTTT.

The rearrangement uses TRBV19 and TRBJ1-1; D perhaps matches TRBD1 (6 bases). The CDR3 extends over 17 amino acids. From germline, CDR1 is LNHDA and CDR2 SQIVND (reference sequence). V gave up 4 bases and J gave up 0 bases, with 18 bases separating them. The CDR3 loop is CASSSRGVSTMNTEAFF. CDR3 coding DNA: TGTGCCAGTAGTAGCAGGGGAGTGAGTACGATGAACACTGAAGCTTTCTTT.

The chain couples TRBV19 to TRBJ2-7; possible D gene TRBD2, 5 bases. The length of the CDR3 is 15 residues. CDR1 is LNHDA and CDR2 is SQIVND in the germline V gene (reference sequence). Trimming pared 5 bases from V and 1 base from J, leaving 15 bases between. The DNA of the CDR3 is TGTGCCAGTAGTCCCAGCGGAGTGTTATCCTACGAGCAGTACTTC. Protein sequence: CASSPSGVLSYEQYF.

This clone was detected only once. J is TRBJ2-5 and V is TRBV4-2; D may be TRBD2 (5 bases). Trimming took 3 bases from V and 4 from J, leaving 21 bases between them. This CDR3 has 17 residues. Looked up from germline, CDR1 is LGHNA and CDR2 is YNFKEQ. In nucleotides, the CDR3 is TGTGCCAGCAGCCAGGGTTCTTATGGGAATGCGGGAGAGACCCAGTACTTC. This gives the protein CASSQGSYGNAGETQYF.

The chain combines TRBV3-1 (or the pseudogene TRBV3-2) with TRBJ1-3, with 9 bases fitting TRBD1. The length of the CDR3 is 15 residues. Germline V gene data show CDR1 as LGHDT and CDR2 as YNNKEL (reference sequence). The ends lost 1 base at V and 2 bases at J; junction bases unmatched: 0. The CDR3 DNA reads TGTGCCAGCAGCCAAGGACAGGGGGCTGGAAACACCATATATTTT. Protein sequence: CASSQGQGAGNTIYF.

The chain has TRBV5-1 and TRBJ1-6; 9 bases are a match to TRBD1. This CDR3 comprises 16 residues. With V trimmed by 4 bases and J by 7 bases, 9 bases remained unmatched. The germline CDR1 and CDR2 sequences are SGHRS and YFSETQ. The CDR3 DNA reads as TGCGCCAGCAGCCCTCGAAAAGGACAGGGGAATTCACCCCTCCACTTT. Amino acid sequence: CASSPRKGQGNSPLHF.

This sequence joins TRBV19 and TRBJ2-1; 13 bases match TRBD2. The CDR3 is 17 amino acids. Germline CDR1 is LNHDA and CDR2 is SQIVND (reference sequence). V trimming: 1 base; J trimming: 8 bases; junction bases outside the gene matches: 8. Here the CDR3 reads CASSIGLLAGGVDEQFF. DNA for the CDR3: TGTGCCAGTAGTATAGGGCTACTAGCGGGAGGGGTCGATGAGCAGTTCTTC.

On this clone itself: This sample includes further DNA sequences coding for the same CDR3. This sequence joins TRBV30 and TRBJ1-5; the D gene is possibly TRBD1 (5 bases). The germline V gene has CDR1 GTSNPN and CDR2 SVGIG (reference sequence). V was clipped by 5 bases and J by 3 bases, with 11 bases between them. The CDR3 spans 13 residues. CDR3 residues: CAWGRGINQPQHF. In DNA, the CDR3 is TGTGCCTGGGGACGGGGGATCAATCAGCCCCAGCATTTT.

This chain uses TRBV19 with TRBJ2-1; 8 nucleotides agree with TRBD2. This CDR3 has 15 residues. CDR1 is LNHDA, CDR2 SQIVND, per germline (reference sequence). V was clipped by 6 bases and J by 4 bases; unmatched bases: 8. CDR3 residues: CASRRSGTLYNEQFF. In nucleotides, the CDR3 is TGTGCCAGTAGGCGTAGCGGGACCTTGTACAATGAGCAGTTCTTC. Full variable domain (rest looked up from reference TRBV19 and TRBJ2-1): DGGITQSPKYLFRKEGQNVTLSCEQNLNHDAMYWYRQDPGQGLRLIYYSQIVNDFQKGDIAEGYSVSREKKESFPLTVTSAQKNPTAFYLCASRRSGTLYNEQFFGPGTRLTVL.

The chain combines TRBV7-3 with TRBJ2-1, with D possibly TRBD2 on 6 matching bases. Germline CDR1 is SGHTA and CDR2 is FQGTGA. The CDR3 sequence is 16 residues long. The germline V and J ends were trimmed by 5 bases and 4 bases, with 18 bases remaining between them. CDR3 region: CASSPSPGLMYNEQFF. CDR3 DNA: TGTGCCAGCAGCCCCTCCCCGGGACTGATGTACAATGAGCAGTTCTTC.

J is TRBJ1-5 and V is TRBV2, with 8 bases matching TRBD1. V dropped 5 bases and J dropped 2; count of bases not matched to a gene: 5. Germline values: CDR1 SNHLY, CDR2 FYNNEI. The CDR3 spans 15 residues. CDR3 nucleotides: TGTGCCAGCAGTCCGGACAGGGCGGGCAATCAGCCCCAGCATTTT. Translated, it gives CASSPDRAGNQPQHF.

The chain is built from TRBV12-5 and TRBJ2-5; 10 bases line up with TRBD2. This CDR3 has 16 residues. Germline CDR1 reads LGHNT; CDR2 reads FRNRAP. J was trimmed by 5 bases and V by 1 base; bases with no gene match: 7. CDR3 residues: CASGLGASGSEETQYF. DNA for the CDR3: TGTGCTAGTGGTTTGGGTGCTAGCGGGAGTGAGGAGACCCAGTACTTC. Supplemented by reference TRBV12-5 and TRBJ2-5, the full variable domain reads DARVTQTPRHKVTEMGQEVTMRCQPILGHNTVFWYRQTMMQGLELLAYFRNRAPLDDSGMPKDRFSAEMPDATLATLKIQPSEPRDSAVYFCASGLGASGSEETQYFGPGTRLLVL.

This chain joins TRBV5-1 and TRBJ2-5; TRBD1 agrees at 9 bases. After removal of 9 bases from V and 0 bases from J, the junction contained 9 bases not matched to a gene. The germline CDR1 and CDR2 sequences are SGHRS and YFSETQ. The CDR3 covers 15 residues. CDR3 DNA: TGCGCCACACGGCGGACAGGGGCTAACCAAGAGACCCAGTACTTC. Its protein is CATRRTGANQETQYF.

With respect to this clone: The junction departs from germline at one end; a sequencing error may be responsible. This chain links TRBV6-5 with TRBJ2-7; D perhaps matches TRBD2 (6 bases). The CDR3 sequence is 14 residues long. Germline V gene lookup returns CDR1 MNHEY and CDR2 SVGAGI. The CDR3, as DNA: TGTGCCAGCAGTGACTCCGGGACTTTCTACGAGCAGTACTTC. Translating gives CASSDSGTFYEQYF.

CDR3: CASTGTGFSQTQYF. CDR3 nucleotide sequence: TGTGCCAGTACCGGGACAGGGTTTTCGCAGACCCAGTACTTC. This rearrangement joins TRBV2 to TRBJ2-5, with 9 bases that match TRBD1. This CDR3 contains 14 residues. Unmatched junction bases numbered 11, after V lost 9 bases and J lost 6 bases. Looked up from germline, CDR1 is SNHLY and CDR2 is FYNNEI.

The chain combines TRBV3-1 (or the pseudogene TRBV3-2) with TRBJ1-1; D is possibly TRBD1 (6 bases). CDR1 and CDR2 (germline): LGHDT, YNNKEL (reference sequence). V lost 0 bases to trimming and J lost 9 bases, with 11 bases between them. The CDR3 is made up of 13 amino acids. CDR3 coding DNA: TGTGCCAGCAGCCAAGATTACAGGGTAAAAGCTTTCTTT. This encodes CASSQDYRVKAFF.